This T cell receptor beta chain was sequenced during a study of blood T cell repertoires in COVID-19. Study summary: Acute-phase and convalescent COVID-19 samples originated in the United States, Italy and Spain. The cDNA or gDNA used as material had been derived from T cells, B-cell-depleted T cells, or PBMCs.

In the original processing: Estimates of nucleated cell counts were drawn from the amplification of reference gene primers. Repertoires were generated with immunoSEQ multiplex PCR, while TCRdb's copy carries only in-frame clones and drops some. V and J calls and clone size follow that table, whereas D and trimming were derived from the DNA. The data contain 200,000 to 250,000 clones, 70% to 90% of them singletons. The germline CDR1 and CDR2 sequences are SNHLY and FYNNEI. There are 12 residues in the CDR3. The ends were cut back, 9 bases at V and 2 bases at J, with 11 bases in the middle. V usage is TRBV2 and J usage is TRBJ2-7; D call uncertain. Sequencing input: peripheral blood. The sequence was collected from a man aged 35-49 years with acute or convalescent COVID-19. The CDR3 sequence is CASSRVPYEQYF. Written as DNA, the CDR3 is TGTGCCAGTTCCCGGGTACCCTACGAGCAGTACTTC.